The 12 T cell receptor beta chains given below trace back to one sample, sequenced in a study of blood T cell repertoires in COVID-19. This table comes from immunoSEQ multiplex PCR, and its TCRdb copy is limited to in-frame clones, with some not included. The sample consists of roughly 98,000 clones, about 81% of them appearing once. The sample taken for sequencing was peripheral blood. The receptors shown here come from a human donor in a cohort sampled during active COVID-19.

V and J are TRBV10-3 and TRBJ2-5, with 13 bases lining up with TRBD2. CDR3 length equals 17 residues. Germline V lookup: CDR1 ENHRY, CDR2 SYGVKD. Trimming removed 2 bases from V and 3 bases from J; junction bases left unmatched: 6. CDR3 residues: CAISEGTSGAPEETQYF. The CDR3 bases are TGTGCCATCAGTGAGGGGACTAGCGGGGCCCCGGAAGAGACCCAGTACTTC.

This chain uses TRBV9 with TRBJ1-1, with D unresolved. The CDR3 is made up of 13 amino acids. Trimming shortened V by 3 bases and J by 7 bases, and 13 bases separated the two germline ends. The V gene's germline CDR1 is SGDLS and CDR2 YYNGEE. CDR3 protein: CASSARQAGEAFF. The CDR3 region has the DNA TGTGCCAGCAGCGCCAGACAAGCCGGTGAAGCTTTCTTT.

V usage is TRBV9 and J usage is TRBJ1-6; a weak D match, TRBD1 (5 bases). The CDR3 has 14 residues. V gave up 3 bases and J gave up 9 bases, with 13 bases separating them. CDR1 and CDR2 from the germline V gene are SGDLS and YYNGEE. Here the CDR3 DNA reads TGTGCCAGCAGCGGTGGAGGGGTGAGTTCACCCCTCCACTTT. This codes for CASSGGGVSSPLHF.

The V call is TRBV7-8, the J call TRBJ1-1, with D tentatively TRBD1 (6 bases). V shed 5 bases and J shed 1 base, with 14 bases lying between them. There are 15 residues in the CDR3. The germline CDR1 and CDR2 sequences are SGHVS and FQNEAQ. The CDR3 loop is CASSQSNRENTEAFF. CDR3 coding DNA: TGTGCCAGCAGCCAGAGCAACAGGGAGAACACTGAAGCTTTCTTT. The full variable domain, completed using reference TRBV7-8 and TRBJ1-1, is GAGVSQSPRYKVAKRGQDVALRCDPISGHVSLFWYQQALGQGPEFLTYFQNEAQLDKSGLPSDRFFAERPEGSVSTLKIQRTQQEDSAVYLCASSQSNRENTEAFFGQGTRLTVV.

The J gene is TRBJ2-5, the V gene TRBV5-5; 11 nucleotides line up with TRBD2. The CDR3 has 17 residues. Looked up from germline, CDR1 is SGHKS and CDR2 is YYEKEE (reference sequence). Trimming removed 1 base from V and 6 bases from J; junction bases left unmatched: 11. CDR3 amino acids: CASSLPLAGGDLKTQYF. Written as DNA, the CDR3 is TGTGCCAGCAGCTTGCCGCTAGCGGGGGGAGATCTAAAGACCCAGTACTTC.

J is TRBJ2-1 and V is TRBV11-2; TRBD2 matches 8 bases. Unmatched junction bases numbered 12, after V lost 9 bases and J lost 8 bases. The germline V gene has CDR1 SGHAT and CDR2 FQNNGV. The CDR3 has 14 residues. The chain's CDR3 is CASLAGNLGYEQFF. The CDR3 bases are TGTGCCAGTCTAGCGGGCAATCTTGGCTATGAGCAGTTCTTC.

V usage is TRBV6-5 and J usage is TRBJ2-5, with D unresolved. Germline lookup yields CDR1 MNHEY and CDR2 SVGAGI. This CDR3 has 12 amino acids. V was trimmed by 6 bases and J by 2 bases, leaving 7 bases between them. The CDR3 region is CASRPQQETQYF. CDR3 in DNA: TGTGCCAGCAGGCCACAGCAAGAGACCCAGTACTTC.

The chain employs TRBV6-4 and TRBJ2-1; tentative D call: TRBD1 (6 bases). The CDR3 runs 15 residues. The germline V gene encodes CDR1 MRHNA and CDR2 SNTAGT. With 5 bases removed from V and 8 bases from J, the gap between germline ends came to 19 bases. The CDR3 reads CASSPGHSIGHEQFF. The CDR3 DNA reads as TGTGCCAGCAGTCCGGGACATAGTATCGGACATGAGCAGTTCTTC.

This chain connects TRBV2 to TRBJ2-2; 12 bases are shared with TRBD2. Trimming at V came to 5 bases and at J to 8 bases, leaving 6 bases not matched to a gene. The CDR3 is 15 amino acids. Germline assignment: CDR1 SNHLY and CDR2 FYNNEI. CDR3 residues: CASSFLGLAGGELFF. Written as DNA, the CDR3 is TGTGCCAGCAGTTTCCTAGGACTAGCGGGGGGGGAGCTGTTTTTT.

A few counts support this clone. CDR3 residues: CSVGRGNTEAFF. The CDR3 nucleotides are TGCAGCGTTGGGAGAGGGAACACTGAAGCTTTCTTT. The gene calls are TRBV29-1 and TRBJ1-1, with unresolved D. The CDR3 covers 12 residues. Trimming took 4 bases from V and 1 from J, leaving 7 bases between them. Germline-derived CDR1 and CDR2 are SQVTM and ANQGSEA.

This clone was counted between two and nine times. The J gene is TRBJ1-6, the V gene TRBV5-1; no clear D. Between the trimmed V and J ends, which lost 3 bases and 8 bases, there was a span of 12 bases. Germline V gene sequence: CDR1 SGHRS, CDR2 YFSETQ. This CDR3 is 14 amino acids long. The CDR3 DNA sequence: TGCGCCAGCAGCTCCTGGGCCCGAGATTCACCCCTCCACTTT. Translating gives CASSSWARDSPLHF.

This chain connects TRBV4-1 to TRBJ2-7; TRBD2 matches at 8 bases. The CDR3 contains 15 residues. Germline V gene lookup returns CDR1 MGHRA and CDR2 YSYEKL. J was trimmed by 6 bases and V by 3 bases; bases with no gene match: 10. The CDR3 DNA reads TGCGCCAGCAGCCAGAGGACTAGCAATGGAGGCGAGCAGTACTTC. Translated: CASSQRTSNGGEQYF.